The 19 T cell receptor beta chains reported below all come from one sample, sequenced in a study of CD8 T cells in ankylosing spondylitis. TCRdb reanalysed the 5' RACE reads using MiXCR and keeps one entry per CDR3 protein. The repertoire consists of approximately 35,000 distinct CDR3 sequences, with approximately 15% occurring once and the leading ten covering 36%. Sequences were obtained from blood. The receptors derive from a male donor with ankylosing spondylitis or in good health (not recorded which).

This clonotype was seen a handful of times. This chain links TRBV7-2 with TRBJ2-3, with D perhaps assigned TRBD1 or TRBD2 (6 bases each). Deletions cut 5 bases from V and 4 bases from J, with 13 bases between. This CDR3 is 14 amino acids long. Germline CDR1 reads SGHTA; CDR2 reads FQGNSA. CDR3 amino acids: CASSPRRGADTQYF. Here the CDR3 DNA reads TGTGCCAGCAGCCCTAGAAGGGGGGCAGATACGCAGTATTTT.

The chain combines TRBV20-1 with TRBJ2-4, with D perhaps TRBD2 (6 bases). Germline CDR1 reads DFQATT; CDR2 reads SNEGSKA (reference sequence). The CDR3 covers 14 residues. Trimming shortened V by 1 base and J by 7 bases, and 14 bases separated the two germline ends. For the CDR3, the DNA is TGCAGTGCTAGAGTCGAGGGGACTGGGAACATTCAGTACTTC. This translates into CSARVEGTGNIQYF.

The chain carries TRBV10-3 and TRBJ2-2; the D gene is possibly TRBD2 (5 bases). Per germline, CDR1 ENHRY and CDR2 SYGVKD. CDR3 length equals 14 residues. V lost 4 bases to trimming and J lost 6 bases, with 12 bases between them. DNA for the CDR3: TGTGCCATCAGTGGAAGTCTGGACTCCGGGGAGCTGTTTTTT. Translating it yields CAISGSLDSGELFF.

The V call is TRBV4-2, the J call TRBJ2-1, with 9 bases aligning to TRBD2. CDR3 length equals 15 residues. From germline, CDR1 is LGHNA and CDR2 YNFKEQ. V lost 4 bases, J lost 4 bases, and 5 bases stayed unmatched. The CDR3 is CASSRSGGLYNEQFF. The CDR3 DNA follows: TGTGCCAGCAGCCGTAGCGGGGGCCTATACAATGAGCAGTTCTTC.

This clonotype appeared a few times. V is TRBV28 and J is TRBJ1-1; no clear D gene. The CDR3 extends over 16 amino acids. The V and J ends lost 5 bases and 0 bases respectively, with 16 bases between them. Per germline, CDR1 MDHEN and CDR2 SYDVKM. The CDR3 coding sequence is TGTGCCAGCAGTCCGGAACATCGGCTCATGAACACTGAAGCTTTCTTT. Amino acids: CASSPEHRLMNTEAFF.

This chain joins TRBV29-1 and TRBJ2-7, with D possibly TRBD2 on 5 matching bases. The ends were cut back, 7 bases at V and 5 bases at J, with 18 bases in the middle. Germline loops: CDR1 SQVTM, CDR2 ANQGSEA. This CDR3 region has 13 residues. CDR3 region: CSAGSGVGDEQYV. The CDR3, as DNA: TGCAGCGCAGGCTCCGGGGTTGGCGACGAGCAGTACGTC.

This clonotype has a handful of counts. The chain combines TRBV12-3 or TRBV12-4 with TRBJ2-1; 10 bases are shared with TRBD2. The CDR3 covers 14 residues. Trimming at V came to 6 bases and at J to 4 bases, leaving 3 bases not matched to a gene. In DNA, the CDR3 is TGTGCCAGCAGAGGGACTAGCGATTACAATGAGCAGTTCTTC. Its protein is CASRGTSDYNEQFF.

This clonotype was found a few times. V and J are TRBV7-2 and TRBJ1-1; tentative D call: TRBD1 (6 bases). Trimming removed 7 bases from V and 7 bases from J, with 10 bases in between. Germline V gene lookup returns CDR1 SGHTA and CDR2 FQGNSA. This CDR3 has 11 residues. CDR3 sequence (DNA): TGTGCCAGCAAAATGACAGGTGAAGCTTTCTTT. As protein: CASKMTGEAFF. The variable domain in full, completed from reference TRBV7-2 and TRBJ1-1, reads GAGVSQSPSNKVTEKGKDVELRCDPISGHTALYWYRQSLGQGLEFLIYFQGNSAPDKSGLPSDRFSAERTGGSVSTLTIQRTQQEDSAVYLCASKMTGEAFFGQGTRLTVV.

A word on this clonotype: Just one base apart from a much larger clone, this may be a read error. The rearrangement uses TRBV12-3 or TRBV12-4 and TRBJ2-3; 8 nucleotides agree with TRBD2. There are 15 residues in the CDR3. After removal of 6 bases from V and 3 bases from J, the junction contained 8 bases not matched to a gene. The CDR3 coding sequence is TGTGCCAGCAGCCGGGGGGGGTCGCGGACAGATACGCAGTATTTT. Amino acids: CASSRGGSRTDTQYF.

Only a few counts were recorded for this clonotype. V is TRBV29-1 and J is TRBJ2-2; D is undetermined. Trimming removed 3 bases at V and 4 bases at J, with 9 bases between. The CDR3 has 13 amino acids. Germline V lookup: CDR1 SQVTM, CDR2 ANQGSEA. CDR3 nucleotides: TGCAGCGTTGATGGGCTTGGCACCGGGGAGCTGTTTTTT. This encodes CSVDGLGTGELFF.

This clonotype was counted many times. This rearrangement joins TRBV29-1 to TRBJ1-4, with 7 bases matching TRBD1. The junction had 8 bases not matched to a gene; V was cut back by 5 bases and J by 8 bases. In germline, CDR1 is SQVTM, CDR2 ANQGSEA. The CDR3 is 13 residues long. The CDR3 bases are TGCAGCGTTACCGACAGGGTGGGCGAAAAACTGTTTTTT. As protein: CSVTDRVGEKLFF.

The chain carries TRBV29-1 and TRBJ2-4; 7 nucleotides line up with TRBD1. The V gene's germline CDR1 is SQVTM and CDR2 ANQGSEA. There are 12 residues in the CDR3. After removal of 5 bases from V and 5 bases from J, the junction contained 3 bases not matched to a gene. The CDR3 loop is CSVIGQENIQYF. DNA for the CDR3: TGCAGCGTTATCGGACAGGAAAACATTCAGTACTTC.

This clonotype has at least ten counts. This chain's CDR3 is CASSYDGGQETQYF. The CDR3 bases are TGTGCCAGCAGCTACGACGGGGGGCAAGAGACCCAGTACTTC. The rearrangement links TRBV9 to TRBJ2-5; 7 positions match TRBD2. CDR1 and CDR2 (germline): SGDLS, YYNGEE. The CDR3 spans 14 residues. V gave up 4 bases and J gave up 2 bases; unmatched junction bases: 5.

The table lists this clonotype with many counts. The chain has TRBV7-2 and TRBJ2-1, with unresolved D. V lost 1 base and J 3 bases, leaving 1 base between the germline ends. The CDR3 covers 12 residues. Germline V gene lookup returns CDR1 SGHTA and CDR2 FQGNSA. The CDR3 DNA follows: TGTGCCAGCAGCTTAGACTACAATGAGCAGTTCTTC. Its protein is CASSLDYNEQFF.

This rearrangement joins TRBV20-1 to TRBJ2-7; 7 bases match TRBD1. Germline CDR1 and CDR2: DFQATT and SNEGSKA (reference sequence). V trimming: 2 bases; J trimming: 0 bases; junction bases outside the gene matches: 7. The CDR3 extends over 15 amino acids. The CDR3 DNA reads TGCAGTGCTAGAACGCGAAGGGGGCGCTCCTACGAGCAGTACGTC. It is translated as CSARTRRGRSYEQYV.

This clonotype was recorded a few times. The gene calls are TRBV12-3 or TRBV12-4 and TRBJ2-2; tentative D call: TRBD2 (5 bases). The CDR3 contains 14 residues. V gave up 5 bases and J gave up 6 bases, with 13 bases separating them. The chain's CDR3 is CASSPRTVSGELFF. The CDR3, as DNA: TGTGCCAGCAGTCCACGGACTGTGTCCGGGGAGCTGTTTTTT.

This clonotype was recorded a few times. The rearrangement joins TRBV20-1 to TRBJ2-1, with 14 bases lining up with TRBD2. This CDR3 contains 16 residues. V lost 5 bases and J lost 4; bases outside the gene matches: 7. In germline, CDR1 is DFQATT, CDR2 SNEGSKA (reference sequence). CDR3 sequence reads: CSALGTSGGRYNEQFF. The CDR3 nucleotides read TGCAGTGCTCTTGGGACTAGCGGGGGCAGATACAATGAGCAGTTCTTC.

The chain couples TRBV15 to TRBJ2-7, with 7 bases fitting TRBD2. Trimming took 0 bases from V and 2 from J; bases not matched to a gene: 4. CDR3 length: 15 residues. Germline CDR1 reads LNHNV; CDR2 reads YYDKDF (reference sequence). The CDR3 nucleotides read TGTGCCACCAGCAGAGATATAAGCGGGACCTACGAGCAGTACTTC. Its protein product is CATSRDISGTYEQYF.

The chain recombines TRBV20-1 with TRBJ1-4, with D possibly being TRBD1 (5 bases). This CDR3 region has 18 residues. Germline assignment: CDR1 DFQATT and CDR2 SNEGSKA (reference sequence). V shed 6 bases and J shed 2 bases, with 25 bases lying between them. The CDR3, as DNA: TGCAGTGCCAAAGAATCCCGACGGGGCCGTGGGACTAATGAAAAACTGTTTTTT. This codes for CSAKESRRGRGTNEKLFF.